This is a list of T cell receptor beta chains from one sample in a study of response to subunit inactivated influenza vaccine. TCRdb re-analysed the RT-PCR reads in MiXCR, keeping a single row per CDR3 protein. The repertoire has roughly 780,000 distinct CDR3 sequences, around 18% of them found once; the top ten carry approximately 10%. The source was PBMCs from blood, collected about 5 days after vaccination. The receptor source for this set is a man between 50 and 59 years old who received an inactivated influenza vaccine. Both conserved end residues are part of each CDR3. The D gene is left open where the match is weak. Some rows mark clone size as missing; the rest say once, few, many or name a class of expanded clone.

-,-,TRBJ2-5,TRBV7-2,CASSLAPSQETQYF,TGTGCCAGCAGCTTAGCTCCCAGCCAAGAGACCCAGTACTTC
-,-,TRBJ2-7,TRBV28,CASSFLQGSSYEQYF,TGTGCCAGCAGTTTTCTGCAGGGTAGCTCCTACGAGCAGTACTTC
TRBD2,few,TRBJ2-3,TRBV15,CATSSSGGTADTQYF,TGTGCCACCAGCAGTAGCGGGGGGACGGCAGATACGCAGTATTTT
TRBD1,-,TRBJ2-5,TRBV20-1,CSARGHRGTGETQYF,TGCAGTGCTAGAGGTCACAGGGGGACAGGGGAGACCCAGTACTTC
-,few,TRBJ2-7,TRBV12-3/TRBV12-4,CASSWRGSYEQYF,TGTGCCAGCAGTTGGAGGGGCAGCTACGAGCAGTACTTC
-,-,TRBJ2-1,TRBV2,CASSEALGGRYVF,TGTGCCAGCAGTGAAGCGTTGGGGGGTCGGTATGTCTTC
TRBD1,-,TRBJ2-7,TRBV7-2,CASREGTGGYEQYF,TGTGCCAGCAGGGAGGGCACAGGGGGCTACGAGCAGTACTTC
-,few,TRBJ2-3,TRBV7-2,CASSLIGSTDTQYF,TGTGCCAGCAGCTTAATAGGCAGCACAGATACGCAGTATTTT
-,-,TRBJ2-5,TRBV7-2,CASSANQETQYF,TGTGCCAGCAGCGCTAACCAAGAGACCCAGTACTTC
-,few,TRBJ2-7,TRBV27,CASTRKSAGTYEQYF,TGTGCCAGCACCAGAAAATCCGCAGGCACCTACGAGCAGTACTTC
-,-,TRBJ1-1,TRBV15,CATSTYTGSGTEAFF,TGTGCCACCAGCACCTATACAGGGAGCGGCACTGAAGCTTTCTTT
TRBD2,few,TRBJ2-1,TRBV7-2,CASSPLVGGVGEQFF,TGTGCCAGCAGTCCCCTCGTGGGGGGGGTCGGGGAGCAGTTCTTC
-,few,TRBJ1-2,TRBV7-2,CASSFRDNGGYTF,TGTGCCAGCAGCTTCCGGGACAATGGGGGCTACACCTTC
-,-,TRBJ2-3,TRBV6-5,CASSYSSLARMADTQYF,TGTGCCAGCAGTTACTCGTCCCTAGCGCGGATGGCAGATACGCAGTATTTT
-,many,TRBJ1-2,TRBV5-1,CASSPGHPYGYTF,TGCGCCAGCAGCCCAGGACACCCTTATGGCTACACCTTC
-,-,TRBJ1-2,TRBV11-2,CASSLGGNSYGYTF,TGTGCCAGCAGCTTAGGGGGAAATTCCTATGGCTACACCTTC
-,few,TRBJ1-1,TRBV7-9,CASSLGGDWTEAFF,TGTGCCAGCAGCTTAGGAGGGGATTGGACTGAAGCTTTCTTT
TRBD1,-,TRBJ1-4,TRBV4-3,CASSQDLRQGRSEKLF,TGCGCCAGCAGCCAAGATCTCCGACAGGGTAGGAGTGAAAAACTGTTT
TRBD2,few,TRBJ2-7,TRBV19,CASAPGGPFYEQYF,TGTGCCAGTGCCCCGGGGGGGCCCTTCTACGAGCAGTACTTC
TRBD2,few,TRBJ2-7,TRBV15,CATSRLPPGLAGHEQYF,TGTGCCACCAGCAGACTCCCACCGGGACTAGCGGGACACGAGCAGTACTTC
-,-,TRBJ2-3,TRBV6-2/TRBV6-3,CASSSVMYAGSTDTQYF,TGTGCCAGCAGTTCCGTAATGTATGCGGGGAGCACAGATACGCAGTATTTT
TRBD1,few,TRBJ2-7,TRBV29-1,CSVGGQGSSYEQYF,TGCAGCGTTGGGGGACAGGGATCATCCTACGAGCAGTACTTC
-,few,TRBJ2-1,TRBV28,CASSLVDGSSYNEQFF,TGTGCCAGCAGTTTAGTAGACGGGAGCTCCTACAATGAGCAGTTCTTC
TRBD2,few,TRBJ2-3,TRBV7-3,CASSRGLAADTQYF,TGTGCCAGCAGCCGCGGACTAGCGGCAGATACGCAGTATTTT
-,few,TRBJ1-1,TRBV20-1,CSASGGTRGAGTEAFF,TGCAGTGCTAGTGGGGGGACAAGGGGCGCGGGAACTGAAGCTTTCTTT
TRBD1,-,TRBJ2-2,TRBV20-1,CSAVSATGQTNTGELFF,TGCAGTGCTGTATCAGCGACAGGGCAGACGAACACCGGGGAGCTGTTTTTT
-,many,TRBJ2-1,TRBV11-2,CASSSSGGEQFF,TGTGCCAGCAGCTCCTCTGGGGGGGAGCAGTTCTTC
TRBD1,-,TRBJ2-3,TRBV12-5,CASGRTGETGTQYF,TGTGCTAGTGGTCGGACAGGGGAGACGGGTACGCAGTATTTT
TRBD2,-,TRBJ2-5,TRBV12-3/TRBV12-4,CASSLLAGGLLEETQYF,TGTGCCAGCAGCCTCCTAGCGGGGGGCCTTCTAGAAGAGACCCAGTACTTC
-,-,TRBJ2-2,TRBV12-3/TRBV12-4,CASSLGGSWTGELFF,TGTGCCAGCAGTTTAGGGGGGAGTTGGACCGGGGAGCTGTTTTTT
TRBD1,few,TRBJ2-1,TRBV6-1,CASRPGQGLYNEQFF,TGTGCCAGCCGCCCGGGACAGGGGCTCTACAATGAGCAGTTCTTC
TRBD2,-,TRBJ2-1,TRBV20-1,CSARVRLGTSAASYNEQFF,TGCAGTGCTAGGGTCCGACTGGGGACTAGCGCGGCCTCCTACAATGAGCAGTTCTTC
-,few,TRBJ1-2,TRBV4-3,CASSQDRYYGYTF,TGCGCCAGCAGCCAAGACAGATACTATGGCTACACCTTC
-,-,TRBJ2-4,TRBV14,CASSQDWAGNKNIQYF,TGTGCCAGCAGCCAAGATTGGGCGGGGAACAAAAACATTCAGTACTTC
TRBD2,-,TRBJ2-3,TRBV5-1,CASSLALLAGGRTDTQYF,TGCGCCAGCAGCTTGGCCCTTCTAGCGGGGGGACGCACAGATACGCAGTATTTT
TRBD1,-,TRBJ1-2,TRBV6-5,CASSYSRTGKNYGYTF,TGTGCCAGCAGTTACTCCAGGACAGGGAAAAACTATGGCTACACCTTC
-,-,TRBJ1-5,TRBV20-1,CSVWGPPRDQPQHF,TGCAGTGTATGGGGGCCCCCGCGGGATCAGCCCCAGCATTTT
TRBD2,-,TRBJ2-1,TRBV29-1,CSVTPSGRVLRNEQFF,TGCAGCGTGACTCCTAGCGGGAGGGTCCTACGGAATGAGCAGTTCTTC
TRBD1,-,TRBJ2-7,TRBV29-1,CSVRTGGAGYEQYF,TGCAGCGTGCGGACAGGGGGCGCAGGCTACGAGCAGTACTTC
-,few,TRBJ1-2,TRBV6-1,CASRKDRRGGYTF,TGTGCCAGCAGGAAGGACCGCCGGGGTGGCTACACCTTC
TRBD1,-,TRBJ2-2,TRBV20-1,CSARDGTGRNTGELFF,TGCAGTGCTAGAGATGGGACAGGGCGGAACACCGGGGAGCTGTTTTTT
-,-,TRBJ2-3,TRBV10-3,CATWSGAGTDTQYF,TGTGCCACTTGGTCGGGAGCCGGCACAGATACGCAGTATTTT
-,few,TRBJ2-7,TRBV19,CASSIAAGWSYEQYF,TGTGCCAGTAGTATTGCTGCAGGGTGGTCCTACGAGCAGTACTTC
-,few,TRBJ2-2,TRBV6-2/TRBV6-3,CASSPLKLTVQAGELFF,TGTGCCAGCAGTCCCTTAAAATTGACCGTCCAAGCCGGGGAGCTGTTTTTT
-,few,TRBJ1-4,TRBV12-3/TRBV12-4,CASGGDANEKLFF,TGTGCCAGCGGGGGGGATGCTAATGAAAAACTGTTTTTT